This TCR beta chain was observed in a study of T cell clonality in common variable immunodeficiency. General observations from the study: Common variable immunodeficiency TCR beta sequences reportedly had fewer deletions and N-nucleotide insertions. CVID subjects shared fewer TCRbeta clones than healthy controls did.

Many counts were recorded for this clone. The antigen remains unidentified. Method: immunoSEQ multiplex PCR; TCRdb's copy keeps in-frame clones and lacks some. The sample includes over 30,000 clones, none of them occurring once. Blood came from CVID subjects not ill and not taking immunomodulatory or immunosuppressive medication. The sequence was collected from a human donor with common variable immunodeficiency. Sequencing was done on a sample of peripheral blood mononuclear cells.

CDR3 DNA (partial): TGCGCCAGCAGCCAGATTAGCACTTCGGGGGGCACAGATACG. The encoded protein is CASSQISTSGGTDT. The whole CDR3 sequence is CASSQISTSGGTDTQYF. The chain recombines TRBV4-1 with TRBJ2-3; weak D call: TRBD2 (6 bases). The sequence runs out 3 residues before the end of the CDR3; the remainder is reconstructed from the germline J gene. The CDR3 contains 17 residues. CDR1 is MGHRA and CDR2 is YSYEKL in the germline V gene. V was clipped by 3 bases and J by 1 base, with 17 bases between them.